This TCR beta chain was documented in a study of shared clonotypes between healthy human individuals. On the study more broadly: Three plates each covered CD4 naive and memory; CD8 naive two, CD8 memory one.

Germline V gene lookup returns CDR1 SGHRS and CDR2 YFSETQ. The CDR3 is 15 amino acids. After removal of 2 bases from V and 4 bases from J, the junction contained 8 bases not matched to a gene. In the sorted-subset replicate PCRs, about 190 ng DNA, 25,000 to 30,000 T cell genomes, was used. Profiling relied on immunoSEQ multiplex PCR, and the TCRdb table lists in-frame clones only, not all of them. The table records 950,000 to 1,100,000 clones, 75% to 85% of them present only once. The clonotype originates from a man between 18 and 29 years old in good health. Some clones in this sample may be carry-over from other donors' samples. The rearrangement uses TRBV5-1 and TRBJ2-5, with 7 bases aligning to TRBD1. What was sequenced was memory CD4+ T cells from PBMCs. Subset indicated: CD45RA-negative fraction. This CDR3 reads CASSLDGNRGETQYF. The CDR3 region has the DNA TGCGCCAGCAGCTTAGACGGGAACAGGGGAGAGACCCAGTACTTC.